Listed below are T cell receptor beta chains from one sample, sequenced in a study of blood T cell repertoires in COVID-19. Repertoires were generated with immunoSEQ multiplex PCR, while TCRdb's copy carries only in-frame clones and drops some. The top ten clones hold less than 11% of a sample with fewer than 250,000 clones, about four fifths of them seen once. Source material: peripheral blood. All receptors come from a woman of 80 years or more with acute or convalescent COVID-19. CDR3s include the opening cysteine and the closing phenylalanine or tryptophan. A row's size may be missing; if present it is once, few, many or a size class.

v_call clone_size cdr3_aa
TRBV5-1 - CASSQLIAGGNTGELFF
TRBV9 - CASSAQVGSNTEAFF
TRBV7-2 few CASSWTGGAGQPQHF
TRBV4-1 - CASSQDGTGRGGYTF
TRBV19 - CASSIVPGQGSYEQYF
TRBV12-3/TRBV12-4 - CASNIAGGVTYTF
TRBV3-1/TRBV3-2 - CASSQDAGRVNEQFF
TRBV19 few CASSIGGLLNSPLHF
TRBV19 - CASSIVAGAGEAFF
TRBV11-3 - CASSRLADISYEQYF
TRBV9 - CASSVDPGQVNTEAFF
TRBV5-6 - CASSSESVGQGRSNEKLFF
TRBV18 once CASSPNPPGTNEKLFF
TRBV19 - CASSPTRFNSPLHF
TRBV7-9 - CASSPRQGVITGELFF
TRBV11-3 once CASSHGLAGVQETQYF
TRBV5-1 few CASSLTGGETEAFF
TRBV23-1 - CASKGAGGHGELFF
TRBV7-2 - CASSSPGTFGGYTF
TRBV7-9 - CASSLGDWGNNEQFF
TRBV5-1 - CASSGLGSSDTQYF
TRBV7-3 - CASSPLAGEQFF
TRBV11-2 - CASSLWVAAVYEQYF
TRBV30 once CAWSVQGGKTQYF
TRBV29-1 - CSVLTGAVTEAFF
TRBV24-1 - CATGTTGGDTIYF
TRBV28 few CASSFRDRVSNEQYF
TRBV25-1 - CASIEDRGGQPQHF
TRBV5-1 once CASSRAPQGLEGEQYF
TRBV19 - CASSIGGFQPQHF
TRBV7-2 - CASTPSRGNTEAFF
TRBV29-1 - CSHSGTGGSGTEAFF
TRBV6-5 - CASRRNRGSNEKLFF
TRBV11-2 - CASSGLIGNIQYF
TRBV7-9 - CASRPQGDQPQHF
TRBV11-2 - CASSVRGADTGELFF
TRBV5-1 - CASSLGSGGHAETQYF
TRBV7-3 - CASSQAPAGADTQYF
TRBV27 - CASSAIDRRNEKLFF
TRBV4-3 - CASSQVPGRNGYTF
TRBV3-1/TRBV3-2 few CASSQRERSGNTIYF
TRBV15 - CATSRAQTGSGYTF
TRBV18 - CASSTSGADTQYF